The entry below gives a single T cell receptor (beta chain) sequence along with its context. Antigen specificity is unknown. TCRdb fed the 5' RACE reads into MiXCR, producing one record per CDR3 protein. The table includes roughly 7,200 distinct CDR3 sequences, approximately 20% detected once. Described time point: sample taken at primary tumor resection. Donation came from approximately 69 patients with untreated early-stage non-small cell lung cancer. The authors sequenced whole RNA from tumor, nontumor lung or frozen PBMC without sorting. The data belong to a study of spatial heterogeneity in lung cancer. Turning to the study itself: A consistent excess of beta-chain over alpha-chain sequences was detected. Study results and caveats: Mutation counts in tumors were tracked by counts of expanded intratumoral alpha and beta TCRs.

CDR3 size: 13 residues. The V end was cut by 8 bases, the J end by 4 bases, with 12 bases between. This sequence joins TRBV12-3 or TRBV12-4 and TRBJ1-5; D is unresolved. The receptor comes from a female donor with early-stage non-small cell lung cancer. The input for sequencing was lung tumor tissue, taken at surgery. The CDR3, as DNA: TGTGCCAGCCGAGGAGGCGGGAATCAGCCCCAGCATTTT. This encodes CASRGGGNQPQHF.